The 12 T cell receptor beta chains in this list originate from one sample, sequenced in a study of T-cell memory formation after mild COVID-19. Using its own MiXCR run on the 5' RACE reads, TCRdb lists one record per CDR3 protein. The sample shows around 510,000 distinct CDR3 sequences, 20% to 25% of them seen only once. Sequencing was done on a sample of PBMCs or a T cell subset sorted from them (not recorded which). The receptors come from an adult woman who had mild COVID-19 (a few samples of this study predate the infection). Cell type and time point are not known.

The chain is built from TRBV24-1 and TRBJ2-1; 9 bases line up with TRBD1. This CDR3 contains 13 residues. Germline V gives CDR1 KGHDR, CDR2 SFDVKD. Trimming removed 9 bases from V and 5 bases from J; junction bases left unmatched: 4. This CDR3 is CATRGQGNNEQFF. CDR3 coding DNA: TGTGCCACCCGGGGACAGGGAAACAATGAGCAGTTCTTC.

The CDR3 DNA is TGTGCCACCAGTGATCAGGGGGTAAACACAGATACGCAGTATTTT. Translation gives CATSDQGVNTDTQYF. The J gene is TRBJ2-3, the V gene TRBV24-1; 7 bases match TRBD1. V shed 3 bases and J 2 bases; nucleotides not matched to a gene: 4. Germline lookup yields CDR1 KGHDR and CDR2 SFDVKD. This CDR3 region has 15 residues.

DNA for the CDR3: TGCAGTGCCGGACAGGGCGAATACGAGCAGTACTTC. Encoded protein: CSAGQGEYEQYF. The chain is built from TRBV20-1 and TRBJ2-7; 8 bases are shared with TRBD1. The V gene end was trimmed by 6 bases and the J gene end by 4 bases; junction bases not matched to a gene: 5. CDR3 size: 12 residues. Germline loops: CDR1 DFQATT, CDR2 SNEGSKA (reference sequence).

This clonotype appeared a few times. The J gene is TRBJ2-2, the V gene TRBV29-1; 10 positions agree with TRBD1. Germline V gives CDR1 SQVTM, CDR2 ANQGSEA. The V gene end was trimmed by 0 bases and the J gene end by 7 bases; junction bases not matched to a gene: 8. This CDR3 comprises 16 residues. This chain's CDR3 is CSVEDADRGILGELFF. CDR3 bases: TGCAGCGTTGAAGACGCGGACAGGGGGATTCTCGGGGAGCTGTTTTTT.

There are a few counts of this clonotype. The gene calls are TRBV12-3 or TRBV12-4 and TRBJ2-5; 10 nucleotides align to TRBD2. CDR3 length: 15 residues. J was trimmed by 9 bases and V by 5 bases; bases with no gene match: 12. Here the CDR3 DNA reads TGTGCCAGCAGTAAACGGCTGCTAGCGGGGGAGGCCCAGTACTTC. As protein: CASSKRLLAGEAQYF.

This clonotype was detected ten times or more. The chain combines TRBV7-9 with TRBJ1-5; tentative D call: TRBD1 (6 bases). CDR1 SEHNR and CDR2 FQNEAQ come from the germline V gene (reference sequence). V was trimmed by 1 base and J by 0 bases, leaving 13 bases between them. The CDR3 has 17 residues. The CDR3 nucleotides are TGTGCCAGCAGCTTAGATGGCAGGGGCCGTAGCAATCAGCCCCAGCATTTT. It translates to CASSLDGRGRSNQPQHF.

The sample holds a few counts of this clonotype. This chain connects TRBV20-1 to TRBJ2-7, with D perhaps TRBD2 (6 bases). CDR3 length equals 11 residues. CDR1 DFQATT and CDR2 SNEGSKA come from the germline V gene (reference sequence). CDR3 residues: CSAGRSDEQYF. CDR3 in DNA: TGCAGCGCGGGAAGGTCGGACGAGCAGTACTTC.

This clonotype was seen ten or more times. The chain employs TRBV24-1 and TRBJ1-2, with a tentative D call TRBD1 (5 bases). The CDR3 is 12 residues long. With 3 bases removed from V and 5 bases from J, the gap between germline ends came to 6 bases. Germline V gene lookup returns CDR1 KGHDR and CDR2 SFDVKD. Here the CDR3 reads CATSDPGYGYTF. CDR3 nucleotides: TGTGCCACCAGTGATCCAGGGTATGGCTACACCTTC.

This chain connects TRBV24-1 to TRBJ2-2; D remains ambiguous. Germline V CDR1 and CDR2: KGHDR, SFDVKD. The CDR3 runs 14 residues. The V end lost 4 bases, the J end lost 1 base, and 6 bases lay between the germline ends. This CDR3 reads CATSDAGNTGELFF. CDR3 sequence (DNA): TGTGCCACCAGTGACGCCGGGAACACCGGGGAGCTGTTTTTT.

The chain recombines TRBV20-1 with TRBJ2-7; possibly TRBD2 for D (6 bases). In germline, CDR1 is DFQATT, CDR2 SNEGSKA (reference sequence). The CDR3 covers 14 residues. Deletions cut 0 bases from V and 2 bases from J, with 11 bases between. The CDR3 DNA is TGCAGTGCTAGAGACCTGACTAGTCCCTACGAGCAGTACTTC. It yields the protein CSARDLTSPYEQYF.

This clonotype occurred a few times. The genes are TRBV10-3 and TRBJ2-7, with no clear D. CDR1 and CDR2 from the germline V gene are ENHRY and SYGVKD. The CDR3 is made up of 14 amino acids. The V end lost 0 bases, the J end lost 2 bases, and 8 bases lay between the germline ends. The CDR3, as DNA: TGTGCCATCAGTGAGTCAGGATCGGCCTACGAGCAGTACTTC. It yields the protein CAISESGSAYEQYF.

This clonotype was counted only a few times. The chain uses TRBV20-1 and TRBJ1-4; perhaps TRBD1 as D (5 bases). The V end was cut by 2 bases, the J end by 13 bases, with 14 bases between. Germline-derived CDR1 and CDR2 are DFQATT and SNEGSKA (reference sequence). The length of the CDR3 is 12 residues. CDR3 amino acids: CSARKGMRGLFF. CDR3 DNA: TGCAGTGCTAGAAAGGGGATGAGAGGACTGTTTTTT.